This T cell receptor beta chain originates from a study of cytomegalovirus exposure and HLA in healthy donors. The CDR3 runs to 14 residues. Germline assignment: CDR1 MNHEY and CDR2 SVGAGI. A multiplex PCR was run with 60 Vbeta primers and 13 Jbeta primers. TCRdb's table, derived via immunoSEQ multiplex PCR, lists solely in-frame clones and lacks some. The sample contains around 150,000 clones, about 78% of which appear only once. The rearrangement links TRBV6-5 to TRBJ2-5, with D possibly matching TRBD2 (6 bases). The J call could be wrong; TRBJ2-7 is a better fit for the DNA end. This clonotype originated in a man younger than 35 in good health and CMV-seronegative. Sequenced input: PBMCs. CDR3: CASRPYGGIDEQYF. The CDR3 DNA is TGTGCCAGCAGGCCTTATGGAGGGATCGACGAGCAGTACTTC.